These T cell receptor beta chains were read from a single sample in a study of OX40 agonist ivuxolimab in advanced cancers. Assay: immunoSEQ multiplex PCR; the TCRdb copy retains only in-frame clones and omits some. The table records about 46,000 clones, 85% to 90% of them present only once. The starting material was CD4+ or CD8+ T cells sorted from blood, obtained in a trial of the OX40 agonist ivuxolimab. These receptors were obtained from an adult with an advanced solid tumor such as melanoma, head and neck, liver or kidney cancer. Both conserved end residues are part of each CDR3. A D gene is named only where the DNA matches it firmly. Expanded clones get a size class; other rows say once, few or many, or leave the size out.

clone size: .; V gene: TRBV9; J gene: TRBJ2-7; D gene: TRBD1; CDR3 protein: CASSDGTGFHEQYF; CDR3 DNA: TGTGCCAGCAGCGACGGGACAGGGTTTCACGAGCAGTACTTC
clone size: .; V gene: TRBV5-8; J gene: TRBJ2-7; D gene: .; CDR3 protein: CASSTPRDYEQYF; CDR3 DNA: TGTGCCAGCAGCACCCCCAGGGACTACGAGCAGTACTTC
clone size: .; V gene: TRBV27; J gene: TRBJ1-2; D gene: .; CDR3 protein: CASKGGENYGYTF; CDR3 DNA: TGTGCCAGCAAGGGGGGTGAGAACTATGGCTACACCTTC
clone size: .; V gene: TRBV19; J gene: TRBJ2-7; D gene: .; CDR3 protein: CASSIGQFYEQYF; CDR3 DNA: TGTGCCAGTAGTATAGGGCAGTTCTACGAGCAGTACTTC
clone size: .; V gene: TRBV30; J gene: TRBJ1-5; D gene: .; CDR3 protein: CAWSGPLRGPNQPQHF; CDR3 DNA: TGTGCCTGGAGTGGACCGTTGCGGGGACCGAATCAGCCCCAGCATTTT
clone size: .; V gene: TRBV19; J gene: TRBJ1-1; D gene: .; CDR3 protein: CASRVNMNTEAFF; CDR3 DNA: TGTGCCAGTAGGGTCAATATGAACACTGAAGCTTTCTTT
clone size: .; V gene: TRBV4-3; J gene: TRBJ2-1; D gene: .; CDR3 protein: CASSQDRTLGSYNEQFF; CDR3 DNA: TGCGCCAGCAGCCAAGATCGGACCCTCGGGTCCTACAATGAGCAGTTCTTC
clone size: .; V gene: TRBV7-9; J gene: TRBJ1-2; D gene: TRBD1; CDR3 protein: CASSPGTGGLEGYTF; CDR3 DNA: TGTGCCAGCAGCCCCGGGACAGGGGGCTTGGAGGGCTACACCTTC
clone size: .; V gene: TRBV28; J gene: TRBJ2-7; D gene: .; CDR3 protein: CASRRARDSYEQYF; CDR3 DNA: TGTGCCAGCAGGCGGGCTAGAGACTCCTACGAGCAGTACTTC
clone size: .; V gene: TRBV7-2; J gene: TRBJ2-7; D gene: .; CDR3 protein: CASSFFGTYEQYF; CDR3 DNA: TGTGCCAGCAGCTTCTTTGGGACCTACGAGCAGTACTTC
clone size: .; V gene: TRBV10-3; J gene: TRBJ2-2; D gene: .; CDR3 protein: CAISESGELFF; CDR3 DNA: TGTGCCATCAGTGAATCCGGGGAGCTGTTTTTT
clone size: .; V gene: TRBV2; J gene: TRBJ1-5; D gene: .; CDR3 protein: CASSIGRDSNQPQHF; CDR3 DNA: TGTGCCAGCAGCATCGGCAGGGATAGCAATCAGCCCCAGCATTTT
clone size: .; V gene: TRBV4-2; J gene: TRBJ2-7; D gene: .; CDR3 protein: CASSQEGAGSYEQYF; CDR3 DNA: TGTGCCAGCAGCCAAGAAGGGGCAGGGTCTTACGAGCAGTACTTC
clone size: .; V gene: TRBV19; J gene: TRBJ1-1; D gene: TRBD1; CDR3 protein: CASSVGTENTEAFF; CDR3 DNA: TGTGCCAGTAGTGTCGGGACAGAGAACACTGAAGCTTTCTTT
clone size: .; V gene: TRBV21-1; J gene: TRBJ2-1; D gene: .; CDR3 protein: CASSIGQRHPNEQFF; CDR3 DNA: TGTGCCAGCAGCATAGGGCAAAGACATCCCAATGAGCAGTTCTTC
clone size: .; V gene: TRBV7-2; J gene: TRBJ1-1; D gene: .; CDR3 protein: CASSLETSATEAFF; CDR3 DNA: TGTGCCAGCAGCTTAGAGACCTCGGCCACTGAAGCTTTCTTT
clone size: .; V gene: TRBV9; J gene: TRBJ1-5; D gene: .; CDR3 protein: CASSVAGNFNQPQHF; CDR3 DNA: TGTGCCAGCAGCGTAGCTGGGAACTTTAATCAGCCCCAGCATTTT
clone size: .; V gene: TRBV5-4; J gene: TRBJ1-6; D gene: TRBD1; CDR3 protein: CASSFFVGTANSPLHF; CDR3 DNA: TGTGCCAGCAGCTTTTTCGTAGGGACAGCCAATTCACCCCTCCACTTT
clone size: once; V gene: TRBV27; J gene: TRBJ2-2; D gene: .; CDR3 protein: CASSLGPTGELFF; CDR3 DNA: TGTGCCAGCAGTTTGGGCCCCACCGGGGAGCTGTTTTTT
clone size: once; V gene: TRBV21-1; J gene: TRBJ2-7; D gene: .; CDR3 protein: CASSKDSRQSYEQYF; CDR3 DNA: TGTGCCAGCAGCAAAGATTCGAGGCAGAGCTACGAGCAGTACTTC
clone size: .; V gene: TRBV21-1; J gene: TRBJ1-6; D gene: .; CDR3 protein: CASGKESSYNSPLHF; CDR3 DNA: TGTGCCAGCGGAAAGGAAAGCTCCTATAATTCACCCCTCCACTTT
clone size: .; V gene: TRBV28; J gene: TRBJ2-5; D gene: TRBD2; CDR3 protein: CASSWGLAGEAALETQYF; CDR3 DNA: TGTGCCAGCAGTTGGGGGCTAGCGGGAGAGGCGGCTTTAGAGACCCAGTACTTC
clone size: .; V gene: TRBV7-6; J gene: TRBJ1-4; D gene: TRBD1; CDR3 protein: CASSSPRQGHNEKLFF; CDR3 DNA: TGTGCCAGCAGCTCCCCCCGACAGGGACATAATGAAAAACTGTTTTTT
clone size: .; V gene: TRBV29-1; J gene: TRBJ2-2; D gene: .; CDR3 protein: CSVEVIRTGGTGELFF; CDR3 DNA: TGCAGCGTTGAAGTTATCAGGACGGGTGGGACCGGGGAGCTGTTTTTT
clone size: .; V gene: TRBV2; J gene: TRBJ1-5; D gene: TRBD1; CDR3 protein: CASSEAGTGDSNQPQHF; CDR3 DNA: TGTGCCAGCAGTGAAGCTGGGACAGGGGATAGCAATCAGCCCCAGCATTTT
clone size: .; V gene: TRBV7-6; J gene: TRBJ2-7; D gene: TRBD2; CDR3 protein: CASSRGDSEQYF; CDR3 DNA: TGTGCCAGCAGCCGGGGGGACTCCGAGCAGTACTTC
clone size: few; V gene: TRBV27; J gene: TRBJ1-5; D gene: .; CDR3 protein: CASSLEPWGNQPQHF; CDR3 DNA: TGTGCCAGCAGTTTAGAGCCCTGGGGCAATCAGCCCCAGCATTTT
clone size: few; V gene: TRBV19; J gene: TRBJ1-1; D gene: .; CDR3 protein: CASSIYTEAFF; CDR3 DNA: TGTGCCAGTAGTATTTATACTGAAGCTTTCTTT
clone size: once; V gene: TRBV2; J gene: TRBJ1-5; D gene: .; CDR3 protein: CASRGGADQPQHF; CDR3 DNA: TGTGCCAGCAGAGGGGGAGCTGATCAGCCCCAGCATTTT
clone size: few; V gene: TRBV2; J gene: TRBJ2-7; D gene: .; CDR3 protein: CASSEVLYEQYF; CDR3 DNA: TGTGCCAGCAGTGAAGTCTTATACGAGCAGTACTTC
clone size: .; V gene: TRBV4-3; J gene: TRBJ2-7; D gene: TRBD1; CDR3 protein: CASSPGTGGLYEQYF; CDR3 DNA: TGCGCCAGCAGCCCAGGGACAGGGGGCTTGTACGAGCAGTACTTC
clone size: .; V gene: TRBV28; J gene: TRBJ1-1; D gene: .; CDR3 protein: CASSYPRTATTEAFF; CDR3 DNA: TGTGCCAGCAGTTACCCCCGGACAGCCACTACTGAAGCTTTCTTT
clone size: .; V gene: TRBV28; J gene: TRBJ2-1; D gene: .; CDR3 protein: CASSLKGFYNEQFF; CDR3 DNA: TGTGCCAGCAGCCTAAAGGGGTTCTACAATGAGCAGTTCTTC
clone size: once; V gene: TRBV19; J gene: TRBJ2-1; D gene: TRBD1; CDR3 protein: CASSIYGTVHNEQFF; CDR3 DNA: TGTGCCAGTAGTATTTATGGGACAGTCCACAATGAGCAGTTCTTC
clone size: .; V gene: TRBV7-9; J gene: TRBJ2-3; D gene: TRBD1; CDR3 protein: CASSGDRVHPDTQYF; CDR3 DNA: TGTGCCAGCAGCGGAGACAGGGTCCACCCAGATACGCAGTATTTT
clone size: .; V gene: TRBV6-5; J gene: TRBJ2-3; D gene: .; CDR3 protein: CASSLGPFPNTQYF; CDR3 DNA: TGTGCCAGCAGCTTAGGCCCGTTCCCGAATACGCAGTATTTT
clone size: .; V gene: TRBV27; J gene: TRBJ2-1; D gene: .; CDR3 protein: CASGRSYNEQFF; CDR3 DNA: TGTGCCAGCGGGCGGTCCTACAATGAGCAGTTCTTC
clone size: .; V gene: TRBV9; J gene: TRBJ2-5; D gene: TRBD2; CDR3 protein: CASSVVGSGGFQETQYF; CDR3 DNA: TGTGCCAGCAGCGTAGTGGGTAGCGGGGGGTTCCAAGAGACCCAGTACTTC
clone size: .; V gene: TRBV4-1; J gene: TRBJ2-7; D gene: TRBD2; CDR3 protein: CASSQGASGSYEQYF; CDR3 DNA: TGCGCCAGCAGCCAGGGAGCTAGCGGGTCCTACGAGCAGTACTTC
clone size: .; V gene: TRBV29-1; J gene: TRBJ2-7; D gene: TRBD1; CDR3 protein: CSGRTGTYEQYF; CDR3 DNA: TGCAGCGGACGGACAGGGACGTACGAGCAGTACTTC
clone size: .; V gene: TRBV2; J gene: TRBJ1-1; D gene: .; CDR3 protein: CASSEGNTEAFF; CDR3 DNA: TGTGCCAGCAGTGAAGGCAACACTGAAGCTTTCTTT
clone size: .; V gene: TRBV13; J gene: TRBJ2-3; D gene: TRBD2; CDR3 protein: CASSSYLEASGGPTDTQYF; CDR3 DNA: TGTGCCAGCAGCTCTTACCTCGAGGCTAGCGGGGGGCCCACAGATACGCAGTATTTT
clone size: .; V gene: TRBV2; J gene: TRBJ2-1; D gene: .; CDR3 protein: CASSEGENEQFF; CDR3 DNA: TGTGCCAGCAGTGAAGGCGAAAATGAGCAGTTCTTC
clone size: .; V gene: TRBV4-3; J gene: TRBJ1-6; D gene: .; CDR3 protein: CASKISAGPSSYNSPLHF; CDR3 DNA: TGCGCCAGCAAAATCTCAGCGGGCCCGAGCTCCTATAATTCACCCCTCCACTTT
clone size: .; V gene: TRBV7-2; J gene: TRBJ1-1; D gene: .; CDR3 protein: CASSLGLWGTEAFF; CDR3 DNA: TGTGCCAGCAGCTTAGGGCTCTGGGGGACTGAAGCTTTCTTT
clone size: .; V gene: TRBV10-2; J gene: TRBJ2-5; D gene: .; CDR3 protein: CASSDNRAKSETQYF; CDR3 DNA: TGCGCCAGCAGTGATAACAGGGCGAAATCAGAGACCCAGTACTTC
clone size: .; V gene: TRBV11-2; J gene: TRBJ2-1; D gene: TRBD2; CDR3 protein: CASSLDSPGLAGGFNNEQFF; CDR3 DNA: TGTGCCAGCAGCTTAGACAGCCCGGGACTAGCGGGAGGGTTCAACAATGAGCAGTTCTTC
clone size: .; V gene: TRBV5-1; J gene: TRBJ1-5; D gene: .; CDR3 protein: CASSLDGYSNQPQHF; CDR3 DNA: TGCGCCAGCAGCTTGGACGGATATAGCAATCAGCCCCAGCATTTT
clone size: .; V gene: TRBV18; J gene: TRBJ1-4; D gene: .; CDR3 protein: CASSAESGQLNEKLFF; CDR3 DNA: TGTGCCAGCTCAGCGGAGTCGGGACAACTAAATGAAAAACTGTTTTTT
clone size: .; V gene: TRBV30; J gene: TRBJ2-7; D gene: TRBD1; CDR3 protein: CAWSVGRGLEQYF; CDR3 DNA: TGTGCCTGGAGTGTAGGCAGGGGGCTCGAGCAGTACTTC
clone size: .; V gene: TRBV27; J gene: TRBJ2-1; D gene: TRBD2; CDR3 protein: CASTPSGRASSHNEQFF; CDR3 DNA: TGTGCCAGCACCCCTAGCGGGAGGGCCTCGTCTCACAATGAGCAGTTCTTC
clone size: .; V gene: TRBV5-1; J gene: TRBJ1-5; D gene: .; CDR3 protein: CASSLDTGPNQPQHF; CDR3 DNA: TGCGCCAGCAGCTTGGATACAGGTCCCAATCAGCCCCAGCATTTT
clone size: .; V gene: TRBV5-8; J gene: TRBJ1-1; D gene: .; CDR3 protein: CASSYTLNTEAFF; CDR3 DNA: TGTGCCAGCAGCTATACGTTGAACACTGAAGCTTTCTTT
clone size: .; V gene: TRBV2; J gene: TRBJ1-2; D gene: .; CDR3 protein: CASSEVPWGDDYGYTF; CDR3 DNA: TGTGCCAGCAGTGAGGTCCCGTGGGGGGACGACTATGGCTACACCTTC
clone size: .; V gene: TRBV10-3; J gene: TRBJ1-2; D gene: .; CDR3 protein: CAISEDGTMGYTF; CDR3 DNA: TGTGCCATCAGTGAGGACGGAACTATGGGCTACACCTTC
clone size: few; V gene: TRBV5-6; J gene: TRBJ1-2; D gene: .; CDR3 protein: CASSPSPGGSLYGYTF; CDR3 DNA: TGTGCCAGCAGCCCTTCCCCGGGGGGTAGCCTTTATGGCTACACCTTC
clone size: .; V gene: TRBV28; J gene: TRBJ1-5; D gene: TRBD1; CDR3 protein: CASSSGTGTRQPQHF; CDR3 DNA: TGTGCCAGCAGTTCCGGGACAGGGACGCGGCAGCCCCAGCATTTT
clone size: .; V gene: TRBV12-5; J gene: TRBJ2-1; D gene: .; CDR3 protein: CASGLGRDEQFF; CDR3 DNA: TGTGCTAGTGGTTTGGGCAGGGACGAGCAGTTCTTC